The 28 T cell receptor beta chains reported below all come from one sample, sequenced in a study of T cell repertoires in cytomegalovirus infection. TCRdb re-derived calls from the reads in MiXCR, one entry per CDR3 protein. The sample records about 180,000 distinct CDR3 sequences, approximately 18% being singletons. Specimen: CD8+ T cells from PBMCs. The receptors stem from a human donor in good health (CMV status not recorded). Some clones in this sample may be carry-over from other donors' samples.

This sequence joins TRBV7-2 and TRBJ2-3; 7 bases align to TRBD2. In germline, CDR1 is SGHTA, CDR2 FQGNSA. V shed 5 bases, J shed 2 bases, and the junction held 10 bases outside the gene matches. The CDR3 sequence is 16 residues long. CDR3: CASSPYGGGITDTQYF. CDR3 bases: TGTGCCAGCAGCCCTTACGGGGGAGGGATCACAGATACGCAGTATTTT.

The chain combines TRBV6-5 with TRBJ2-3; tentative D call: TRBD2 (6 bases). This CDR3 is built from 15 residues. The germline V gene has CDR1 MNHEY and CDR2 SVGAGI. Trimming shortened V by 2 bases and J by 1 base, and 10 bases separated the two germline ends. The CDR3 reads CASSYGERGTDTQYF. The DNA of the CDR3 is TGTGCCAGCAGTTACGGCGAGCGGGGCACAGATACGCAGTATTTT.

J is TRBJ2-1 and V is TRBV12-3 or TRBV12-4; D is unclear. The CDR3 covers 16 residues. Trimming took off 7 bases at V and 4 bases at J, with 20 bases between the two ends. In nucleotides, the CDR3 is TGTGCCAGCATCTCGACCCTGGATATTTATTACAATGAGCAGTTCTTC. It encodes CASISTLDIYYNEQFF.

This clonotype was observed a few times. The V and J genes are TRBV29-1 and TRBJ2-1, with TRBD2 matching over 9 bases. From germline, CDR1 is SQVTM and CDR2 ANQGSEA. After removal of 2 bases from V and 4 bases from J, the junction contained 9 bases not matched to a gene. The CDR3 sequence is 16 residues long. The DNA of the CDR3 is TGCAGCGTTGAATTTCCGAAGGCGGGGGGGTACAATGAGCAGTTCTTC. Translation gives CSVEFPKAGGYNEQFF.

The V call is TRBV12-3 or TRBV12-4, the J call TRBJ2-1, with 12 bases matching TRBD1. V gave up 6 bases and J gave up 7 bases; unmatched junction bases: 4. The CDR3 runs to 14 residues. CDR3 nucleotides: TGTGCCAGCAGGGGGACAGGGGGCCTGAATGAGCAGTTCTTC. Its protein is CASRGTGGLNEQFF.

This clonotype appeared a few times. The V and J genes are TRBV27 and TRBJ2-5, with D perhaps matching TRBD1 or TRBD2 (6 bases each). The ends were cut back, 5 bases at V and 2 bases at J, with 15 bases in the middle. The CDR3 runs to 15 residues. The V gene's germline CDR1 is MNHEY and CDR2 SMNVEV (reference sequence). The CDR3 protein is CASSPQGRPQETQYF. In DNA form, the CDR3 reads TGTGCCAGCAGTCCCCAGGGGAGGCCACAAGAGACCCAGTACTTC.

This clonotype was counted only a few times. The chain joins TRBV4-3 to TRBJ1-1; 7 bases map to TRBD1. V was pared by 1 base and J by 8 bases, with 7 bases of the junction left unmatched. Germline CDR1 is LGHNA and CDR2 is YSLEER. The CDR3 has 14 residues. The CDR3 region has the DNA TGCGCCAGCAGCCAAGCCCGGACAGGCCGAGAAGCTTTCTTT. Amino acids: CASSQARTGREAFF.

The chain carries TRBV6-2 or TRBV6-3 and TRBJ1-1; D not certain. V was pared by 6 bases and J by 1 base, with 6 bases between. The germline CDR1 and CDR2 sequences are MNHEY and SVGEGT. The CDR3 is made up of 12 amino acids. The CDR3 here is CASRVWNTEAFF. The DNA of the CDR3 is TGTGCCAGCAGGGTTTGGAACACTGAAGCTTTCTTT.

The genes are TRBV7-2 and TRBJ1-2, with TRBD1 identical over 11 bases. Germline V gives CDR1 SGHTA, CDR2 FQGNSA. The CDR3 sequence is 16 residues long. V lost 6 bases to trimming and J lost 4 bases; unmatched junction nucleotides: 10. CDR3 residues: CASRVGTGGIVYGYTF. Here the CDR3 DNA reads TGTGCCAGCAGAGTAGGGACAGGGGGTATAGTCTATGGCTACACCTTC.

The table lists this clonotype with a few counts. The chain joins TRBV5-1 to TRBJ2-3; 9 bases match TRBD1. The length of the CDR3 is 15 residues. V was pared by 4 bases and J by 4 bases, with 7 bases of the junction left unmatched. The germline V gene has CDR1 SGHRS and CDR2 YFSETQ. In DNA form, the CDR3 reads TGCGCCAGCAGCGTACAGGGGGCATTAGCAGATACGCAGTATTTT. This sequence encodes CASSVQGALADTQYF.

In this sample, this clonotype turned up a few times. The chain uses TRBV4-3 and TRBJ2-5; D possibly corresponds to TRBD2 (7 bases). With 1 base removed from V and 5 bases from J, the gap between germline ends came to 17 bases. Germline V gene data show CDR1 as LGHNA and CDR2 as YSLEER. This CDR3 contains 16 residues. The CDR3 spells CASSQGAGAQVETQYF. The CDR3 DNA follows: TGCGCCAGCAGCCAAGGGGCGGGGGCCCAGGTGGAGACCCAGTACTTC.

This clonotype was counted between two and nine times. This chain links TRBV10-3 with TRBJ2-7; no reliable D call. Germline V lookup: CDR1 ENHRY, CDR2 SYGVKD. The CDR3 spans 15 residues. Trimming cost V 2 bases and J 6 bases, with 17 bases left between them. CDR3 DNA: TGTGCCATCAGTGAGCAAAAGGAGAGCACCAGCGAGCAGTACTTC. This codes for CAISEQKESTSEQYF.

Notes on this clonotype: The junction and the germline gene differ at one end; a read error may be behind it. The V and J genes are TRBV6-1 and TRBJ2-7; D gene uncertain. CDR1 and CDR2 from the germline V gene are MNHNS and SASEGT. The CDR3 totals 13 residues. For the CDR3, the DNA is TGTGCCCGCAGTGAAGGGCCGACCTACGAGCAGTACTTC. Translating it yields CARSEGPTYEQYF.

This clonotype was detected a few times. The V call is TRBV7-9, the J call TRBJ1-2; 8 bases fit TRBD1. Germline CDR1 reads SEHNR; CDR2 reads FQNEAQ (reference sequence). CDR3 length: 14 residues. V was pared by 3 bases and J by 7 bases, with 7 bases of the junction left unmatched. Here the CDR3 reads CASSFTGGRGGYTF. In nucleotides, the CDR3 is TGTGCCAGCAGCTTCACAGGGGGAAGAGGTGGCTACACCTTC.

There are a few counts of this clonotype. The CDR3 is CASRGRAGETEAFF. CDR3 coding DNA: TGTGCCAGCAGGGGAAGGGCTGGAGAAACTGAAGCTTTCTTT. The chain couples TRBV7-8 to TRBJ1-1; D is unclear. The V gene lost 6 bases and the J gene lost 5 bases, with 16 bases spanning the gap. Germline CDR1 SGHVS, CDR2 FQNEAQ. This CDR3 has 14 residues.

The DNA for the CDR3 is TGTGCCAGCAGCCCAACAGGGGGGAACGAGCAGTACTTC. Its translation: CASSPTGGNEQYF. The V and J genes are TRBV7-2 and TRBJ2-7; 8 bases line up with TRBD1. CDR1 SGHTA and CDR2 FQGNSA come from the germline V gene. This CDR3 has 13 residues. V was clipped by 5 bases and J by 5 bases; unmatched bases: 5.

Only a few counts were recorded for this clonotype. The chain carries TRBV11-2 and TRBJ2-7; D might be TRBD1 (5 bases). This CDR3 contains 15 residues. Trimming stripped 5 bases from V and 2 bases from J, with 16 bases between. The germline V gene encodes CDR1 SGHAT and CDR2 FQNNGV. The DNA of the CDR3 is TGTGCCAGCAGCCCCCCTGGGGCTAGACCCTACGAGCAGTACTTC. Its protein product is CASSPPGARPYEQYF.

The chain is built from TRBV6-6 and TRBJ2-5; TRBD2 matches 7 bases. The junction had 9 bases not matched to a gene; V was cut back by 4 bases and J by 1 base. Germline assignment: CDR1 MNHNY and CDR2 SVGAGI (reference sequence). This CDR3 region has 16 residues. The CDR3 DNA reads TGTGCCAGCAGTTCAGCGAGCGGGGAACTCCAAGAGACCCAGTACTTC. Protein product: CASSSASGELQETQYF.

This clonotype appeared a few times. V and J are TRBV7-3 and TRBJ1-4; tentative D call: TRBD1 (6 bases). Germline CDR1 reads SGHTA; CDR2 reads FQGTGA. The CDR3 spans 14 residues. The V end lost 7 bases, the J end lost 7 bases, and 16 bases lay between the germline ends. CDR3 loop: CASTPGGATEKLFF. Here the CDR3 DNA reads TGTGCCAGCACCCCGGGGGGGGCAACTGAAAAACTGTTTTTT.

The chain links TRBV7-6 to TRBJ1-1; 7 nucleotides line up with TRBD1. The CDR3 loop spans 18 amino acids. Germline values: CDR1 SGHVS, CDR2 FNYEAQ. Trimming removed 9 bases from V and 1 base from J; junction bases left unmatched: 20. The CDR3, as DNA: TGTGCCAGTTCGAGATACCCCATAACCGGGACAGAGAACACTGAAGCTTTCTTT. Translated, it gives CASSRYPITGTENTEAFF.

In this sample, this clonotype turned up a few times. This rearrangement joins TRBV28 to TRBJ2-6; D is undetermined. Trimming took off 6 bases at V and 0 bases at J, with 6 bases between the two ends. CDR3 length: 14 residues. The germline V gene encodes CDR1 MDHEN and CDR2 SYDVKM. The CDR3: CASRGSSGANVLTF. For the CDR3, the DNA is TGTGCCAGCAGGGGGTCCTCTGGGGCCAACGTCCTGACTTTC.

In its sample, this clonotype was seen a few times. This sequence joins TRBV29-1 and TRBJ1-1, with D uncertain. Germline V gene sequence: CDR1 SQVTM, CDR2 ANQGSEA. V lost 2 bases to trimming and J lost 3 bases, with 7 bases between them. This CDR3 comprises 12 residues. Written as DNA, the CDR3 is TGCAGCGTTGAAAAAGCGTACACTGAAGCTTTCTTT. Protein product: CSVEKAYTEAFF.

The chain uses TRBV6-6 and TRBJ1-6; possibly TRBD1 for D (5 bases). The CDR3 is 14 amino acids. Per germline, CDR1 MNHNY and CDR2 SVGAGI (reference sequence). Trimming took off 0 bases at V and 8 bases at J, with 8 bases between the two ends. The CDR3 loop reads CASSYSMGDSPLHF. CDR3 nucleotide sequence: TGTGCCAGCAGTTACTCGATGGGGGATTCACCCCTCCACTTT.

V is TRBV11-2 and J is TRBJ2-7, with D possibly called TRBD1 or TRBD2 (5 bases each). This CDR3 spans 15 amino acids. Germline V gene data show CDR1 as SGHAT and CDR2 as FQNNGV. Trimming took off 5 bases at V and 3 bases at J, with 17 bases between the two ends. CDR3 loop: CASSHLGPKGYEQYF. The CDR3 nucleotides are TGTGCCAGCAGCCACCTGGGACCTAAGGGCTACGAGCAGTACTTC.

The chain is built from TRBV4-1 and TRBJ2-7; D not certain. V was pared by 4 bases and J by 2 bases, with 15 bases between. Per germline, CDR1 MGHRA and CDR2 YSYEKL. There are 15 residues in the CDR3. The CDR3 coding sequence is TGCGCCAGCAGCCTATCCGATCAAGGACCCTACGAGCAGTACTTC. It codes for CASSLSDQGPYEQYF.

This clonotype was found a few times. The chain employs TRBV6-2 or TRBV6-3 and TRBJ2-1; 11 bases are a match to TRBD2. CDR3 length: 14 residues. J gave up 9 bases and V 7 bases, and 8 bases lay outside the gene matches. Looked up from germline, CDR1 is MNHEY and CDR2 is SVGEGT. This CDR3 reads CASNLAGGPSEQFF. CDR3 bases: TGTGCCAGCAACTTAGCGGGGGGGCCAAGTGAGCAGTTCTTC.

This chain links TRBV20-1 with TRBJ1-2, with 7 bases aligning to TRBD1. The CDR3 extends over 15 amino acids. The germline gives CDR1 DFQATT, CDR2 SNEGSKA (reference sequence). J gave up 2 bases and V 0 bases, and 6 bases lay outside the gene matches. As DNA, the CDR3 is TGCAGTGCTAGAGAGCAAGGGACAGTCAACTATGGCTACACCTTC. Its translation: CSAREQGTVNYGYTF.

The rearrangement links TRBV6-2 or TRBV6-3 to TRBJ2-2; D remains ambiguous. Trimming stripped 0 bases from V and 4 bases from J, with 12 bases between. The V gene's germline CDR1 is MNHEY and CDR2 SVGEGT. The CDR3 spans 16 residues. CDR3 coding DNA: TGTGCCAGCAGTTACTCCAGGAATAGGCCCACCGGGGAGCTGTTTTTT. Its protein is CASSYSRNRPTGELFF.